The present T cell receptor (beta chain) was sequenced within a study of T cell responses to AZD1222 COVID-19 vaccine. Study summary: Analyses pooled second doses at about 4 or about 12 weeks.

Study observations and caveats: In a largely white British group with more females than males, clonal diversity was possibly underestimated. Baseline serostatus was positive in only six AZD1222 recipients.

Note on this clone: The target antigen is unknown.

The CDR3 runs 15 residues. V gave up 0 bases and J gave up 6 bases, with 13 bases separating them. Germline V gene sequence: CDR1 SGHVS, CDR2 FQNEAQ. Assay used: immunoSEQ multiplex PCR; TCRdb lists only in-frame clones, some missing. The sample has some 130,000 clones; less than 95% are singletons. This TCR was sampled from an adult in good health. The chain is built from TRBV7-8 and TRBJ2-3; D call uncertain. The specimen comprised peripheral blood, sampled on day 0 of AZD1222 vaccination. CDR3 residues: CASSLAPALADTQYF. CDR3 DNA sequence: TGTGCCAGCAGCTTAGCTCCAGCACTGGCGGATACGCAGTATTTT. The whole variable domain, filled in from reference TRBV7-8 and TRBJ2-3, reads GAGVSQSPRYKVAKRGQDVALRCDPISGHVSLFWYQQALGQGPEFLTYFQNEAQLDKSGLPSDRFFAERPEGSVSTLKIQRTQQEDSAVYLCASSLAPALADTQYFGPGTRLTVL.